This T cell receptor beta chain was found in a study of T cells after yellow fever vaccination (dated by TCRdb to the late 2010s). For the wider study: Memory subsets (EM, EMRA, CM and Tscm) were sorted on a BD FACS Aria III using CD3, CD45RA, CCR7 and CD95 staining. The SMART-Seq v4 Ultra Low Input RNA kit was used to prepare libraries from fractions with low cell numbers. Sorting of memory subsets took place on days 0, 15 and 45 and at 18 months after primary vaccination, as well as on days 0, 15 and 45 after the 30-year booster. Two healthy male donors, one aged 18 to 30 and one aged 30 to 40 years, made up the cohort. Bulk PBMC replicates and cell subsets were isolated from blood drawn at multiple timepoints before and after both primary and secondary immunization. Bulk TCR alpha and beta repertoires were sequenced longitudinally to track T-cell clones before and after primary and booster YFV17D yellow fever vaccination.

On the study overall, not on this receptor specifically: Most clones expanded after primary vaccination were re-detected after the booster (96% of CD4 and about nine tenths of CD8), suggesting broad memory maintenance. A small fraction of clonotypes showed up in both the CD4 and CD8 compartments, probably as a result of convergent recombination. Computational filtering was needed because FACS-sorted repertoires could contain abundant contaminating clonotypes from the bulk population. Because the study included only a couple of donors, the extent to which the findings can be generalized is limited. The secondary T-cell response was weaker than the primary response but faster, peaking on day 5 instead of day 15. On day 0, almost all vaccine-responding clonotypes were below detection in the sorted memory subsets.

The junction carries 7 bases between V and J, which are trimmed by 2 bases and 0 bases respectively. Looking up the germline V gene yields CDR1 MNHEY and CDR2 SVGAGI. The CDR3 sequence holds 15 residues, the cysteine and phenylalanine included. CDR3 DNA is the only sequence kept; it has 45 bases, read in frame from the first base. TCR cDNA was synthesized by 5'RACE template switching, through which a universal primer site and unique molecular identifiers were introduced. Priming for cDNA synthesis came from both the TCR alpha and TCR beta constant segments. Library amplification used two PCR steps, and the second PCR step added sample barcodes and sequencing adapters. Sequencing of the libraries was done on either Illumina HiSeq 2500 (2x100 bp) or NovaSeq (2x150 bp). In the source study's methods: Demultiplexing of reads and collapsing into UMI consensus sequences were performed with MIGEC, and V(D)J alignment was carried out with MiXCR. Vaccine-responding clonotypes were identified with edgeR using replicate PBMC samples, with FDR below 0.01 and a log2 fold change above 5 up to day 15 being required. Bulk clonotypes were assigned CD4 or CD8 identity according to which sequenced CD4 or CD8 repertoire held them at higher abundance. To estimate how each clone was distributed across memory phenotypes, clonotype frequencies in memory subsets were weighted by the numbers of FACS-sorted cells. TCRdb redid the processing of the public reads, applying fastp at Q25 and MiXCR, and retained in-frame beta chains. CDR3 protein sequences are deduplicated, and each keeps its most common genes and DNA. The V and J calls follow TCRdb's processing rather than the paper's. For this sample there are some 32,000 distinct CDR3 sequences; around 7% appear just once. Together, the top ten hold 22% of the sample.

Many counts were recorded for this clonotype. Base quality data are lacking; no much larger clone is found one base away. The treatment or condition label, read with the paper, signifies: live attenuated yellow fever vaccine strain. A standard Ficoll-Paque protocol was used to isolate PBMCs from peripheral blood. RNA from sorted memory subsets was extracted with the RNeasy Micro Kit. The receptor was derived from a man between 18 and 35 years old who received the YFV17D yellow fever vaccine. The specimen comprised PBMCs, either bulk or a sorted T-cell subset (CD4+, CD8+, memory, or dextramer-sorted; not recorded which), sampled on the day of the first yellow fever vaccination. Recombination connected TRBV6-5 to TRBJ1-4, with the D segment identity uncertain. The CDR3 region reads CASSYRVSTNEKLFF. The sequenced DNA is TGTGCCAGCAGTTACAGGGTCTCAACTAATGAAAAACTGTTTTTT.